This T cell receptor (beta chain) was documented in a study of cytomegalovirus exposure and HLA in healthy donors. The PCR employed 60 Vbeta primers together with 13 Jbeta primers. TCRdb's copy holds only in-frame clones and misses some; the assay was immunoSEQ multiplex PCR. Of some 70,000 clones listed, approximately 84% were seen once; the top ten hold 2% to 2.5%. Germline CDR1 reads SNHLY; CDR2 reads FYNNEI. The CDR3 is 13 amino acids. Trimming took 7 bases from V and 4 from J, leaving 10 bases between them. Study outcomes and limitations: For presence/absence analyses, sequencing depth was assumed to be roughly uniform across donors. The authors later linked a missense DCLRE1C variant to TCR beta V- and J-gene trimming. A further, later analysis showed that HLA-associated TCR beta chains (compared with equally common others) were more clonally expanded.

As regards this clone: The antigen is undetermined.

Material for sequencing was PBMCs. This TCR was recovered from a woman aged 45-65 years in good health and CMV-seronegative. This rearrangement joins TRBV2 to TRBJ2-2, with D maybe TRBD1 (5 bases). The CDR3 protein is CASTGSPTGELFF. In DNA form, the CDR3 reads TGTGCCAGCACAGGGTCACCCACCGGGGAGCTGTTTTTT.